The TCR beta chain under discussion was sequenced for a study of metastatic and nonmetastatic thyroid tumors. The CDR3 totals 16 residues. Trimming cost V 0 bases and J 3 bases, with 14 bases left between them. From germline, CDR1 is MNHEY and CDR2 SVGAGI. Patients underwent thyroid surgery, and none had received any treatment before it. TCRdb recomputed clones from the PCR reads via MiXCR. The repertoire holds about 24,000 clones, 13% seen once, with roughly an eighth in the top ten. This clone was counted between two and nine times. The sample was blood. The rearrangement joins TRBV6-5 to TRBJ1-1, with D tentatively TRBD1 (6 bases). The TCR sequence derives from a female donor with papillary thyroid cancer or a benign thyroid nodule (not recorded which). Some clones in this sample may be carry-over from other donors' samples. CDR3 loop: CASSYSHSGAHTEAFF. The CDR3 region has the DNA TGTGCCAGCAGTTACTCGCATTCAGGGGCCCACACTGAAGCTTTCTTT.